A single sample gave rise to the 29 T cell receptor beta chains below, sequenced in a study of T-cell memory formation after mild COVID-19. TCRdb fed the 5' RACE reads into MiXCR, producing one record per CDR3 protein. Found here are tens of thousands of distinct CDR3 sequences, roughly an eighth of them singletons; the top ten hold roughly a quarter. The sample comprised PBMCs or a T cell subset sorted from them (not recorded which). The source is an adult woman who had mild COVID-19 (a few samples of this study predate the infection). Cell type and time point are not known.

This clonotype was counted a few times. The V call is TRBV2, the J call TRBJ2-3, with 11 nucleotides matching TRBD2. Germline CDR1 reads SNHLY; CDR2 reads FYNNEI. Losses at the gene ends were 3 bases for V and 6 bases for J; bases not matched to a gene: 8. This CDR3 contains 16 residues. The CDR3 DNA reads as TGTGCCAGCAGTGATTTGGTAGCGGGGGGGCCCGATACGCAGTATTTT. Its translation: CASSDLVAGGPDTQYF.

V and J are TRBV12-3 or TRBV12-4 and TRBJ1-1, with D maybe TRBD1 (5 bases). This CDR3 comprises 13 residues. V shed 9 bases and J shed 4 bases, with 15 bases lying between them. CDR3 protein: CARCTARVTEAFF. The CDR3 nucleotides are TGTGCCAGATGTACGGCCAGGGTCACTGAAGCTTTCTTT.

The gene calls are TRBV11-2 and TRBJ2-5; weak D call: TRBD2 (6 bases). V lost 1 base to trimming and J lost 5 bases, with 11 bases between them. CDR3 length: 14 residues. Germline CDR1 is SGHAT and CDR2 is FQNNGV. The CDR3 loop reads CASSLVAGFETQYF. CDR3 sequence (DNA): TGTGCCAGCAGCTTAGTGGCGGGGTTCGAGACCCAGTACTTC.

This chain joins TRBV4-1 and TRBJ1-1; D call uncertain. The CDR3 consists of 13 residues. V gave up 0 bases and J gave up 10 bases, with 12 bases separating them. CDR1 and CDR2 (germline): MGHRA, YSYEKL. CDR3 sequence reads: CASSQDRRNVAFF. CDR3 nucleotide sequence: TGCGCCAGCAGCCAAGATCGGCGGAATGTAGCTTTCTTT.

V and J are TRBV20-1 and TRBJ2-4; either TRBD1 or TRBD2 may supply D (5 bases each). Germline V lookup: CDR1 DFQATT, CDR2 SNEGSKA (reference sequence). The CDR3 loop spans 11 amino acids. Trimming shortened V by 3 bases and J by 7 bases, and 7 bases separated the two germline ends. This CDR3 reads CSASGGNIQYF. The DNA of the CDR3 is TGCAGTGCTAGTGGGGGTAACATTCAGTACTTC.

The chain recombines TRBV20-1 with TRBJ2-1; D not certain. Germline V gives CDR1 DFQATT, CDR2 SNEGSKA (reference sequence). V was trimmed by 0 bases and J by 0 bases, leaving 18 bases between them. The CDR3 totals 18 residues. CDR3 residues: CSARDREGRGSSYNEQFF. The CDR3 bases are TGCAGTGCTAGAGATAGAGAAGGACGCGGAAGCTCCTACAATGAGCAGTTCTTC.

The chain couples TRBV2 to TRBJ1-2, with D possibly TRBD1 on 5 matching bases. V lost 2 bases and J lost 6, with 13 bases in between. The CDR3 consists of 14 residues. The germline gives CDR1 SNHLY, CDR2 FYNNEI. The CDR3, as DNA: TGTGCCAGCAGTGAATCCCTGGGGACGGATGGCTACACCTTC. Amino acid sequence: CASSESLGTDGYTF. Combining the CDR3 with reference TRBV2 and TRBJ1-2 gives the whole variable domain EPEVTQTPSHQVTQMGQEVILRCVPISNHLYFYWYRQILGQKVEFLVSFYNNEISEKSEIFDDQFSVERPDGSNFTLKIRSTKLEDSAMYFCASSESLGTDGYTFGSGTRLTVV.

This clonotype showed up many times. The J gene is TRBJ1-4, the V gene TRBV7-6; a weak D match, TRBD1 (5 bases). Trimming pared 5 bases from V and 5 bases from J, leaving 12 bases between. The CDR3 consists of 14 residues. The germline CDR1 and CDR2 sequences are SGHVS and FNYEAQ. The CDR3 sequence is CASSRGEGNEKLFF. CDR3 nucleotides: TGTGCCAGCAGCCGTGGGGAGGGGAATGAAAAACTGTTTTTT.

This clonotype came up a few times. The chain has TRBV29-1 and TRBJ2-7, with 10 bases fitting TRBD2. Germline CDR1 reads SQVTM; CDR2 reads ANQGSEA. With V trimmed by 7 bases and J by 3 bases, 9 bases remained unmatched. The CDR3 extends over 14 amino acids. For the CDR3, the DNA is TGCAGCGCCCTGGAGGCTAGCGGGGGCTACGAGCAGTACTTC. This translates into CSALEASGGYEQYF.

Many counts were recorded for this clonotype. The gene calls are TRBV5-1 and TRBJ2-7, with a possible D match to TRBD1 (5 bases). The CDR3 runs to 15 residues. Between the trimmed V and J ends, which lost 0 bases and 3 bases, there was a span of 13 bases. Germline CDR1 is SGHRS and CDR2 is YFSETQ. The CDR3 region has the DNA TGCGCCAGCAGCTTGGGCGATGGGGCCTACTACGAGCAGTACTTC. It codes for CASSLGDGAYYEQYF. Combining the CDR3 with reference TRBV5-1 and TRBJ2-7 gives the whole variable domain KAGVTQTPRYLIKTRGQQVTLSCSPISGHRSVSWYQQTPGQGLQFLFEYFSETQRNKGNFPGRFSGRQFSNSRSEMNVSTLELGDSALYLCASSLGDGAYYEQYFGPGTRLTVT.

The V gene is TRBV3-1, the J gene TRBJ2-3, with D unclear. This CDR3 is built from 14 residues. Germline V CDR1 and CDR2: LGHDT, YNNKEL (reference sequence). Deletions cut 0 bases from V and 2 bases from J, with 6 bases between. CDR3 protein: CASSQERTTDTQYF. The CDR3 DNA is TGTGCCAGCAGCCAAGAGCGGACCACAGATACGCAGTATTTT.

With respect to this clonotype: Sequence at one end of the junction differs from germline and may be a read error. This chain links TRBV7-8 with TRBJ2-3; weak D call: TRBD2 (5 bases). The CDR3 contains 16 residues. From germline, CDR1 is SGHVS and CDR2 FQNEAQ. This CDR3 reads CDSSFATGTDPHTQYF. Written as DNA, the CDR3 is TGTGACAGCAGCTTCGCCACGGGAACGGATCCCCATACGCAGTATTTT.

This clonotype was picked up a small number of times. This rearrangement joins TRBV19 to TRBJ2-3, with a possible D match to TRBD2 (5 bases). The germline V and J ends were trimmed by 0 bases and 0 bases, with 10 bases remaining between them. Germline V gene lookup returns CDR1 LNHDA and CDR2 SQIVND (reference sequence). CDR3 length: 16 residues. DNA for the CDR3: TGTGCCAGTAGTATAGATCCTGGCGGGAGCACAGATACGCAGTATTTT. This sequence encodes CASSIDPGGSTDTQYF.

This clonotype was counted between two and nine times. This chain joins TRBV3-1 and TRBJ2-1; 11 bases are shared with TRBD2. This CDR3 is built from 20 residues. Germline V lookup: CDR1 LGHDT, CDR2 YNNKEL (reference sequence). V trimming: 4 bases; J trimming: 4 bases; junction bases outside the gene matches: 18. The CDR3 loop is CASSLAYDSGGASRYNEQFF. The CDR3 DNA reads as TGTGCCAGCAGCCTCGCATACGATAGCGGGGGGGCCTCCCGGTACAATGAGCAGTTCTTC.

This chain links TRBV19 with TRBJ2-2, with D tentatively TRBD1 or TRBD2 (5 bases each). The CDR3 has 14 amino acids. The V gene lost 7 bases and the J gene lost 7 bases, with 16 bases spanning the gap. Per germline, CDR1 LNHDA and CDR2 SQIVND (reference sequence). The CDR3 spells CASTIGTVGGELFF. CDR3 in DNA: TGTGCCAGTACCATAGGGACCGTGGGCGGGGAGCTGTTTTTT.

This clonotype came up many times. V gene TRBV12-3 or TRBV12-4 combines with J gene TRBJ2-2; D may correspond to TRBD1 or TRBD2 (5 bases each). V lost 2 bases and J lost 3, with 13 bases in between. The CDR3 loop spans 16 amino acids. The CDR3, as DNA: TGTGCCAGCAGTTTATCTGGGGGTTCGTACACCGGGGAGCTGTTTTTT. Encoded protein: CASSLSGGSYTGELFF.

This clonotype was counted between two and nine times. V and J are TRBV7-8 and TRBJ2-3; TRBD2 agrees at 12 bases. Germline CDR1 is SGHVS and CDR2 is FQNEAQ. This CDR3 region has 16 residues. The V gene end was trimmed by 5 bases and the J gene end by 0 bases; junction bases not matched to a gene: 3. The CDR3 is CASSRTSGISTDTQYF. The CDR3 nucleotides read TGTGCCAGCAGCCGGACTAGCGGGATAAGCACAGATACGCAGTATTTT.

Here the CDR3 reads CASSQGQGYYEQYF. The CDR3 DNA sequence: TGCGCCAGCAGCCAAGGACAGGGTTACTACGAGCAGTACTTC. The V call is TRBV4-3, the J call TRBJ2-7; TRBD1 matches 7 bases. V was pared by 1 base and J by 3 bases, with 3 bases of the junction left unmatched. The CDR3 totals 14 residues. Germline V gene lookup returns CDR1 LGHNA and CDR2 YSLEER.

The chain uses TRBV27 and TRBJ2-3, with TRBD1 identical over 10 bases. Germline CDR1 reads MNHEY; CDR2 reads SMNVEV (reference sequence). The CDR3 is made up of 17 amino acids. Germline trimming cut 4 bases from V and 2 bases from J; bases unmatched to any gene: 9. CDR3 protein: CASSWTGGSLFTDTQYF. The CDR3 region has the DNA TGTGCCAGCAGTTGGACAGGGGGGAGCCTCTTCACAGATACGCAGTATTTT.

The V and J genes are TRBV5-1 and TRBJ2-2, with 8 bases that match TRBD1. The V gene's germline CDR1 is SGHRS and CDR2 YFSETQ. The V gene end was trimmed by 4 bases and the J gene end by 6 bases; junction bases not matched to a gene: 8. The CDR3 spans 15 residues. CDR3 nucleotides: TGCGCCAGCAGCCCGGACAGGGTCTGGCCCGGGGAGCTGTTTTTT. Translation gives CASSPDRVWPGELFF.

The gene calls are TRBV24-1 and TRBJ2-7, with TRBD1 matching 8 bases. Germline CDR1 reads KGHDR; CDR2 reads SFDVKD. The CDR3 sequence is 13 residues long. V dropped 5 bases and J dropped 3; count of bases not matched to a gene: 2. The CDR3: CATSVGTGYEQYF. The CDR3 bases are TGTGCCACCAGTGTAGGGACAGGCTACGAGCAGTACTTC.

This clonotype was seen more than once but under ten times. In DNA, the CDR3 is TGCAGCGTTGAAGTCTTGGGCGGTGAGCAGTTCTTC. Its protein is CSVEVLGGEQFF. The J gene is TRBJ2-1, the V gene TRBV29-1, with D uncertain. CDR3 length equals 12 residues. V was trimmed by 1 base and J by 9 bases, leaving 10 bases between them. In germline, CDR1 is SQVTM, CDR2 ANQGSEA.

V and J are TRBV29-1 and TRBJ1-2, with 9 positions matching TRBD1. The V gene end was trimmed by 7 bases and the J gene end by 2 bases; junction bases not matched to a gene: 5. This CDR3 is built from 13 residues. Germline loops: CDR1 SQVTM, CDR2 ANQGSEA. CDR3 DNA: TGCAGCGATCGGGACAGGGAGAACTATGGCTACACCTTC. It yields the protein CSDRDRENYGYTF.

The rearrangement links TRBV20-1 to TRBJ1-4; D is possibly TRBD1 (5 bases). Germline CDR1 is DFQATT and CDR2 is SNEGSKA (reference sequence). The CDR3 runs 15 residues. V was cut by 3 bases and J by 8 bases, with 19 bases left in between. CDR3 in amino acids: CSASADQGGREKLFF. Written as DNA, the CDR3 is TGCAGTGCTAGTGCCGACCAGGGTGGCCGGGAAAAACTGTTTTTT.

This clonotype showed up just a few times. The V and J genes are TRBV7-9 and TRBJ1-5, with 7 bases fitting TRBD1. Germline CDR1 is SEHNR and CDR2 is FQNEAQ (reference sequence). The V segment lost 5 bases and the J segment 9 bases; nucleotides outside the gene matches: 10. The CDR3 consists of 14 residues. CDR3 in amino acids: CASSPGTVSRPQHF. CDR3 sequence (DNA): TGTGCCAGCAGCCCAGGGACAGTATCACGGCCCCAGCATTTT.

The rearrangement links TRBV21-1 to TRBJ2-3; TRBD1 is the table's D call, not checked against the DNA. TRBV21-1 is a pseudogene. There are 15 residues in the CDR3. The CDR3 DNA follows: TGTGCCAGCAGCCAAATTGTAAAGGGGACAGATACGCAGTATTTT. Protein: CASSQIVKGTDTQYF.

This clonotype was counted a few times. This chain joins TRBV5-1 and TRBJ1-1; D is undetermined. CDR1 is SGHRS, CDR2 YFSETQ, per germline. This CDR3 region has 15 residues. Trimming stripped 0 bases from V and 0 bases from J, with 9 bases between. As DNA, the CDR3 is TGCGCCAGCAGCTTGGGACCGGGCATGAACACTGAAGCTTTCTTT. This gives the protein CASSLGPGMNTEAFF.

The gene calls are TRBV5-6 and TRBJ2-1, with 8 bases matching TRBD1. CDR1 is SGHDT and CDR2 is YYEEEE in the germline V gene. The CDR3 has 15 amino acids. V lost 3 bases and J lost 4; bases outside the gene matches: 6. CDR3 bases: TGTGCCAGCAGCTCTCCGGACAGGGCATACAATGAGCAGTTCTTC. It translates to CASSSPDRAYNEQFF. Looking up the rest from reference TRBV5-6 and TRBJ2-1 gives the full variable domain: DAGVTQSPTHLIKTRGQQVTLRCSPKSGHDTVSWYQQALGQGPQFIFQYYEEEERQRGNFPDRFSGHQFPNYSSELNVNALLLGDSALYLCASSSPDRAYNEQFFGPGTRLTVL.

This clonotype was counted between two and nine times. DNA of the CDR3: TGTGCCAGCAGCTTACGGACAGGGGTGGCAGATACGCAGTATTTT. Translating it yields CASSLRTGVADTQYF. The chain has TRBV7-9 and TRBJ2-3; 9 nucleotides align to TRBD1. Germline CDR1 SEHNR, CDR2 FQNEAQ (reference sequence). CDR3 size: 15 residues. J lost 4 bases, V lost 2 bases, and 4 bases had no gene match.